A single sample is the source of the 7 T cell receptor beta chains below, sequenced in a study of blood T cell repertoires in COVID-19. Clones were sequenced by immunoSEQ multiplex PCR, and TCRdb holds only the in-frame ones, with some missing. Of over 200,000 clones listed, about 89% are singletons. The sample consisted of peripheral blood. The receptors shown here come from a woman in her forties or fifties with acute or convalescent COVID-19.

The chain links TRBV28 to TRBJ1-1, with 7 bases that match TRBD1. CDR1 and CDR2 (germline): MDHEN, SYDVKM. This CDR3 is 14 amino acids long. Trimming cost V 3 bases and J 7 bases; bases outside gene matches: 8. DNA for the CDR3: TGTGCCAGCAGTTTCCACAAGGGGACAGTTGAAGCTTTCTTT. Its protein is CASSFHKGTVEAFF.

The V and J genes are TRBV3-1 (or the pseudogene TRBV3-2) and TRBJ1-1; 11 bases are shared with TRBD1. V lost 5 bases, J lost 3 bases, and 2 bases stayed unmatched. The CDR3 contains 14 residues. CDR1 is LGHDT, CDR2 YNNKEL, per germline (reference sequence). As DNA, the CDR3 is TGTGCCAGCAGCGGACAGGGGGCTGACACTGAAGCTTTCTTT. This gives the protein CASSGQGADTEAFF.

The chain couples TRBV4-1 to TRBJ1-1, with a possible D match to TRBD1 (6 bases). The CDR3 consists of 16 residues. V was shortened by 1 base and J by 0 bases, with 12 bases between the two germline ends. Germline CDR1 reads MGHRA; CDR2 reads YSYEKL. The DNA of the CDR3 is TGCGCCAGCAGCCAAGGGGTCCGACAGGTGAACACTGAAGCTTTCTTT. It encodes CASSQGVRQVNTEAFF.

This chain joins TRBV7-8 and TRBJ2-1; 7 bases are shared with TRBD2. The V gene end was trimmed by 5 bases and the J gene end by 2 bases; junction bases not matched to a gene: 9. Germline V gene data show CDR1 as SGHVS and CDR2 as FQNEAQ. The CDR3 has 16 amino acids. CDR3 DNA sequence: TGTGCCAGCAGCCCAAGCCGGACTAGGGCCTACAATGAGCAGTTCTTC. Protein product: CASSPSRTRAYNEQFF.

The CDR3 is CASSPGTGPVTEAFF. CDR3 in DNA: TGTGCCAGCAGCCCAGGGACAGGGCCAGTCACTGAAGCTTTCTTT. This sequence joins TRBV7-2 and TRBJ1-1; 9 nucleotides line up with TRBD1. The V and J ends lost 5 bases and 4 bases, in that order; junction bases with no gene match: 8. From germline, CDR1 is SGHTA and CDR2 FQGNSA. This CDR3 is built from 15 residues.

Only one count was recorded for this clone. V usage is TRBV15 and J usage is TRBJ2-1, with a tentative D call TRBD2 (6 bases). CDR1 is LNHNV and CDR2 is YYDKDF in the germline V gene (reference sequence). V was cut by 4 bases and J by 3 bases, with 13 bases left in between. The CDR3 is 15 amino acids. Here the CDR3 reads CATSIGGTDYNEQFF. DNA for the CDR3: TGTGCCACCAGCATTGGGGGGACGGACTACAATGAGCAGTTCTTC.

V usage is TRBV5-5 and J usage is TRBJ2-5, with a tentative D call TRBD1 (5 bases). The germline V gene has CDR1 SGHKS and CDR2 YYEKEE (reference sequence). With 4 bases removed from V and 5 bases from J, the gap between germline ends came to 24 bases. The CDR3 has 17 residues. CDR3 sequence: CASSGFKKGYFVETQYF. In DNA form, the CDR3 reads TGTGCCAGCAGCGGGTTTAAGAAGGGGTATTTCGTGGAGACCCAGTACTTC.